A single T cell receptor (beta chain) is shown here with its context. The antigen is not known. The germline gene is not matched at one end of the junction; a read error may be the cause. The authors ran a second PCR of roughly 6 to 12 cycles using a sample-barcoded 5' primer and a J-beta primer mix. TCRdb processed the 5' RACE reads anew with MiXCR; each CDR3 protein has one entry. The sample has roughly 1.4 million distinct CDR3 sequences; approximately 59% are singletons. The CDR3 spans 14 residues. Per the germline V gene, CDR1 is SQVTM and CDR2 is ANQGSEA. The data originate from a study of blood T cells in healthy people across ages. The study, taken as a whole, reports: The fall in TCR beta diversity per million T cells was roughly linear with age.

The source is a man aged 18 to 29 in good health. The specimen was blood. The rearrangement joins TRBV29-1 to TRBJ2-5, with TRBD2 as a possible D gene (5 bases). CDR3 nucleotide sequence: TGCAGCGTTGGTGCCCCTTACATGGGAGAGACCCGGTACTTC. Amino acid sequence: CSVGAPYMGETRYF.